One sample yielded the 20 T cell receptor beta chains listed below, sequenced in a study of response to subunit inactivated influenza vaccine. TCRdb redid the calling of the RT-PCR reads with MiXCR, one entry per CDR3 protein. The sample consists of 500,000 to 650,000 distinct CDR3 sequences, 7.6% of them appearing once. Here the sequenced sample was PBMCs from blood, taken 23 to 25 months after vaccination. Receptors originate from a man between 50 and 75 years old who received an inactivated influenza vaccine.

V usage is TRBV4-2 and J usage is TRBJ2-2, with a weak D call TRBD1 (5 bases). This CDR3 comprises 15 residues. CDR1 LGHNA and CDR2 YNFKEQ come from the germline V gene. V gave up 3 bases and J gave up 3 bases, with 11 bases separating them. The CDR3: CASSHWGGDTGELFF. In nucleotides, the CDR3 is TGTGCCAGCAGCCATTGGGGCGGCGACACCGGGGAGCTGTTTTTT.

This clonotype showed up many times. CDR3 protein: CASSLDRRLEQYF. The DNA for the CDR3 is TGTGCCAGCAGTTTAGACCGCCGCCTCGAGCAGTACTTC. The V and J genes are TRBV12-3 or TRBV12-4 and TRBJ2-7; D gene unclear. CDR3 length: 13 amino acids. The V gene lost 1 base and the J gene lost 6 bases, with 10 bases spanning the gap.

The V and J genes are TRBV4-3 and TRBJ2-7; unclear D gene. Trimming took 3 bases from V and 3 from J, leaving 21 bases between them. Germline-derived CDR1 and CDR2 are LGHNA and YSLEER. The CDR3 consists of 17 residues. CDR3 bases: TGCGCCAGCAGCCAGGCTCCAGCGTCCGAGATCGGCTACGAGCAGTACTTC. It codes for CASSQAPASEIGYEQYF.

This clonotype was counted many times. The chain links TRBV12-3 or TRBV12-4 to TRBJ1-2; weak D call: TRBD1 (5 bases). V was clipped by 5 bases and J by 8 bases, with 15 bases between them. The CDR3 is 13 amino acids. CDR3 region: CASSLQGYSGYTF. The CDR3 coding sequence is TGTGCCAGCAGTCTTCAGGGATATAGCGGCTACACCTTC.

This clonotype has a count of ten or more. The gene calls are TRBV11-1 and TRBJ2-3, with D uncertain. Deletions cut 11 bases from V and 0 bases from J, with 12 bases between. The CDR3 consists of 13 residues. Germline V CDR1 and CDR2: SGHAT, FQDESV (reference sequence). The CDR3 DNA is TGTGCCGAGAGACCGCTTAGCACAGATACGCAGTATTTT. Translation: CAERPLSTDTQYF.

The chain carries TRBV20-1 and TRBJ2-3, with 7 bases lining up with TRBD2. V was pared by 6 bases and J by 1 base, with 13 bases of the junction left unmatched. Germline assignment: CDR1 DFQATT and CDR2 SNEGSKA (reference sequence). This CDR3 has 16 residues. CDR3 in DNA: TGCAGTGCCGTCCGGGGGGTCGGGTGGGGCACAGATACGCAGTATTTT. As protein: CSAVRGVGWGTDTQYF.

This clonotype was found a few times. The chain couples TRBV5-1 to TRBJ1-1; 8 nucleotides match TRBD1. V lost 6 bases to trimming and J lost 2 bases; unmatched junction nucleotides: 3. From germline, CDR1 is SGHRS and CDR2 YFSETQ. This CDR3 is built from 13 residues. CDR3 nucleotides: TGCGCCAGCAACGGACAGGGCAACACTGAAGCTTTCTTT. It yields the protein CASNGQGNTEAFF.

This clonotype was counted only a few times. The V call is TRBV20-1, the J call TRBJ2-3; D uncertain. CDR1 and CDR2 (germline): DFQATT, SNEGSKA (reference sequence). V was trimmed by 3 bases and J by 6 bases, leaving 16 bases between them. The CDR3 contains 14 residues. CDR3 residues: CSASRADQIDTQYF. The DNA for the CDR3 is TGCAGTGCTAGCCGGGCCGACCAGATCGATACGCAGTATTTT.

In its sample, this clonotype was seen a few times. CDR3 in DNA: TGCAGTGCTAGAGATAATGTGGGGAGCGAGCAGTTCTTC. This gives the protein CSARDNVGSEQFF. The gene calls are TRBV20-1 and TRBJ2-1, with D maybe TRBD2 (5 bases). The CDR3 runs to 13 residues. Trimming shortened V by 0 bases and J by 10 bases, and 13 bases separated the two germline ends. In germline, CDR1 is DFQATT, CDR2 SNEGSKA (reference sequence).

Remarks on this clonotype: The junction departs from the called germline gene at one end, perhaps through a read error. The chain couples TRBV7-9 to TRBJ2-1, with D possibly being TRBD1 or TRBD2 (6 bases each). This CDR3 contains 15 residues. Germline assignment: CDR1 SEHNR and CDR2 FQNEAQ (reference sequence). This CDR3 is CASILEGGSYNEQFF. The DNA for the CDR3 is TGTGCCAGCATCTTAGAGGGGGGCTCCTACAATGAGCAGTTCTTC.

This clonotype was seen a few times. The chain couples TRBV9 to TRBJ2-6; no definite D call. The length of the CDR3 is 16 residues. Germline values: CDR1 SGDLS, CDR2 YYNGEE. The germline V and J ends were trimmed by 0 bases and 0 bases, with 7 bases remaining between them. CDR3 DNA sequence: TGTGCCAGCAGCGTAGGAAGTAACTCTGGGGCCAACGTCCTGACTTTC. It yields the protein CASSVGSNSGANVLTF.

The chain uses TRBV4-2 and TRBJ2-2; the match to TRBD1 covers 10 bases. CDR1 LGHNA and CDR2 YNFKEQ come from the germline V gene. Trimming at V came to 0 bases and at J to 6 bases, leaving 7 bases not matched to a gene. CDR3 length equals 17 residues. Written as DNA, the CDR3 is TGTGCCAGCAGCCAAGAGGGGACAGGGGTTAATGCCGGGGAGCTGTTTTTT. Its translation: CASSQEGTGVNAGELFF.

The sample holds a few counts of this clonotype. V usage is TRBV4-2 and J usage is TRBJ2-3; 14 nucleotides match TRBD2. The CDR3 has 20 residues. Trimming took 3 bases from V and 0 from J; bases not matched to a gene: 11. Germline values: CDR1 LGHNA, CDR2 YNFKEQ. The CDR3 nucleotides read TGTGCCAGCAGCCAGCGGACTAGCGGGGGGACTAGTTCTAGCACAGATACGCAGTATTTT. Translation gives CASSQRTSGGTSSSTDTQYF.

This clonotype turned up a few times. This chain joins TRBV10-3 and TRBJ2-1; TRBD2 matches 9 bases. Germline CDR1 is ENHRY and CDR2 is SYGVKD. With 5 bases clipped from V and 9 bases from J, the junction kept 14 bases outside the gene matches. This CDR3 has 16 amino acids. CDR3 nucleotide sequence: TGTGCCATCAGTAGGACCGGGACTAGCAATGGGGGTGAGCAGTTCTTC. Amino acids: CAISRTGTSNGGEQFF.

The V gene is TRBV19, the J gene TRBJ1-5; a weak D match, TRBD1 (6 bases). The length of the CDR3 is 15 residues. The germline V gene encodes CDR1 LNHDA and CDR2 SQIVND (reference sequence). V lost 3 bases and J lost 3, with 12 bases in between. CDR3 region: CASSITGSVNQPQHF. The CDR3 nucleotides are TGTGCCAGTAGTATTACAGGGTCAGTCAATCAGCCCCAGCATTTT.

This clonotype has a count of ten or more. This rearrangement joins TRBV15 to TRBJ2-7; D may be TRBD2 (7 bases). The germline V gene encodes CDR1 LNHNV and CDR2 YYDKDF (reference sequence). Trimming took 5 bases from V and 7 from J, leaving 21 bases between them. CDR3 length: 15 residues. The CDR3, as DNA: TGTGCCACCAGCGGCACTCGGGGGGCCTCGGGAGAGCAGTACTTC. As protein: CATSGTRGASGEQYF. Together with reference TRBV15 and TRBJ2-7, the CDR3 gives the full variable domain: DAMVIQNPRYQVTQFGKPVTLSCSQTLNHNVMYWYQQKSSQAPKLLFHYYDKDFNNEADTPDNFQSRRPNTSFCFLDIRSPGLGDTAMYLCATSGTRGASGEQYFGPGTRLTVT.

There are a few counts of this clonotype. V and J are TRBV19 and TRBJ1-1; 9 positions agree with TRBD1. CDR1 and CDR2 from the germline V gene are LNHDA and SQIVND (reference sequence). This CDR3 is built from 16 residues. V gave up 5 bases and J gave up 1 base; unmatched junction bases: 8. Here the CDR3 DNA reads TGTGCCAGTAGTGCGGACAGGGGAGGTGGGAACACTGAAGCTTTCTTT. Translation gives CASSADRGGGNTEAFF.

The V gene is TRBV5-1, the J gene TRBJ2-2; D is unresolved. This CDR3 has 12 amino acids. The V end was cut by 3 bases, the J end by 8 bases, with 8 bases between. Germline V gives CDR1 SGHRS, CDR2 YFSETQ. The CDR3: CASSYQRGELFF. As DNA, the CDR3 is TGCGCCAGCAGCTATCAGCGTGGGGAGCTGTTTTTT.

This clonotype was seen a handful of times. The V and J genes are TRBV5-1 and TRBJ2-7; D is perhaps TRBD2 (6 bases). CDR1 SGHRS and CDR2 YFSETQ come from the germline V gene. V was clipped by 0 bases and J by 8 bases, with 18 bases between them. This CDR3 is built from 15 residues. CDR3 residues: CASSLGGDSGWKQYF. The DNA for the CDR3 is TGCGCCAGCAGCTTGGGGGGGGACTCCGGATGGAAGCAGTACTTC.

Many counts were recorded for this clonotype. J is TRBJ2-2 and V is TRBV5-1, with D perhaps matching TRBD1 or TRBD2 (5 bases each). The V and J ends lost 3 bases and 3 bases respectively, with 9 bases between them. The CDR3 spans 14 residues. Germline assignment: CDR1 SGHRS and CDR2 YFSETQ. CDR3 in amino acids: CASSWDGDTGELFF. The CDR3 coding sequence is TGCGCCAGCAGCTGGGACGGGGACACCGGGGAGCTGTTTTTT. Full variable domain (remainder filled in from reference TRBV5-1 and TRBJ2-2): KAGVTQTPRYLIKTRGQQVTLSCSPISGHRSVSWYQQTPGQGLQFLFEYFSETQRNKGNFPGRFSGRQFSNSRSEMNVSTLELGDSALYLCASSWDGDTGELFFGEGSRLTVL.